The clone carrying this TCR beta chain was counted once. The source of the sample is a study of blood T cell repertoires in COVID-19. Authors' data handling: Estimates of nucleated cell counts were drawn from the amplification of reference gene primers. Profiling relied on immunoSEQ multiplex PCR, and the TCRdb table lists in-frame clones only, not all of them. Clonal size and the V and J genes are those of that table, whereas D and trimming came from the DNA. This sample has about 120,000 clones, with 85% found just once. Losses at the gene ends were 1 base for V and 2 bases for J; bases not matched to a gene: 4. Germline lookup yields CDR1 LGHDT and CDR2 YNNKEL (reference sequence). The length of the CDR3 is 15 residues.

The gene calls are TRBV3-1 (or the pseudogene TRBV3-2) and TRBJ2-7, with 8 bases fitting TRBD2. Sequencing input: peripheral blood. The receptor was isolated from an elderly man with acute or convalescent COVID-19. Here the CDR3 DNA reads TGTGCCAGCAGCCAAGCCACTAGCGGTACCTACGAGCAGTACTTC. Translated: CASSQATSGTYEQYF.